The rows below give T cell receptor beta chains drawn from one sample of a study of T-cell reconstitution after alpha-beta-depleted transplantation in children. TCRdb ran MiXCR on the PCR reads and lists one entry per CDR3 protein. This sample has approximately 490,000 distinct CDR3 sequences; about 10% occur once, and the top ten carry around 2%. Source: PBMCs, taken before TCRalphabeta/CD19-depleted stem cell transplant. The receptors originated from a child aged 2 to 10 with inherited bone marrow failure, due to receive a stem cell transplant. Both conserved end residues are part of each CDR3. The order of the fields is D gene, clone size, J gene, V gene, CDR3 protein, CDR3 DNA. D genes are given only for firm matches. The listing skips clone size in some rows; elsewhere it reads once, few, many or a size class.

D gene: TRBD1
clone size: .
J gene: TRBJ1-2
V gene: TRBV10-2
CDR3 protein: CASSDTNRGIPYGYTF
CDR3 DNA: TGCGCCAGCAGTGACACCAACAGGGGTATCCCGTATGGCTACACCTTC

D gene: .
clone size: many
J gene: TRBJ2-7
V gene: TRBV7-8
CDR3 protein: CASGRWDRAGEQYF
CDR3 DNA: TGTGCCAGCGGGAGGTGGGACCGGGCGGGAGAGCAGTACTTC

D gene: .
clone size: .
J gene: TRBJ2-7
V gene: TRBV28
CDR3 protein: CASSLSSRDTYEQYF
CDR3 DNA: TGTGCCAGCAGTTTATCGTCTCGGGATACGTACGAGCAGTACTTC

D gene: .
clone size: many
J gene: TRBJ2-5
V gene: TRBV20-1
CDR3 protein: CSASLGQETQYF
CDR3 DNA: TGCAGTGCTAGTTTAGGGCAAGAGACCCAGTACTTC

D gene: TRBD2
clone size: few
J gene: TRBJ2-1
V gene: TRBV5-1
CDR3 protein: CASSLELAGGPFIDEQFF
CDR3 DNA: TGCGCCAGCAGCTTGGAACTAGCGGGAGGGCCTTTCATCGATGAGCAGTTCTTC

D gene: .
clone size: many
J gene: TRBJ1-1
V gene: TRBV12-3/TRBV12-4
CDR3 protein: CASSFPSTVIMNTEAFF
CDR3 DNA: TGTGCCAGCAGTTTCCCTTCGACAGTAATCATGAACACTGAAGCTTTCTTT

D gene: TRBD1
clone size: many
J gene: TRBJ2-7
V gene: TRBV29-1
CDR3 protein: CSVAGTVGEQYF
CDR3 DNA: TGCAGCGTAGCCGGGACAGTCGGCGAGCAGTACTTC

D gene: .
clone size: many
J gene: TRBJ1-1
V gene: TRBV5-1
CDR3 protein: CASRGDNPEAFF
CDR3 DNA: TGCGCCAGCAGGGGGGATAACCCTGAAGCTTTCTTT

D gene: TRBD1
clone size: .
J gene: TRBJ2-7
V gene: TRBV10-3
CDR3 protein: CAISEGTGVTYEQYF
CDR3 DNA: TGTGCCATCAGTGAAGGGACAGGAGTTACCTACGAGCAGTACTTC

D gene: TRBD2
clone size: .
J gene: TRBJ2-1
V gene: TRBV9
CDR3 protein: CASSVTSPGGEQFF
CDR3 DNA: TGTGCCAGCAGCGTAACTAGTCCGGGGGGGGAGCAGTTCTTC